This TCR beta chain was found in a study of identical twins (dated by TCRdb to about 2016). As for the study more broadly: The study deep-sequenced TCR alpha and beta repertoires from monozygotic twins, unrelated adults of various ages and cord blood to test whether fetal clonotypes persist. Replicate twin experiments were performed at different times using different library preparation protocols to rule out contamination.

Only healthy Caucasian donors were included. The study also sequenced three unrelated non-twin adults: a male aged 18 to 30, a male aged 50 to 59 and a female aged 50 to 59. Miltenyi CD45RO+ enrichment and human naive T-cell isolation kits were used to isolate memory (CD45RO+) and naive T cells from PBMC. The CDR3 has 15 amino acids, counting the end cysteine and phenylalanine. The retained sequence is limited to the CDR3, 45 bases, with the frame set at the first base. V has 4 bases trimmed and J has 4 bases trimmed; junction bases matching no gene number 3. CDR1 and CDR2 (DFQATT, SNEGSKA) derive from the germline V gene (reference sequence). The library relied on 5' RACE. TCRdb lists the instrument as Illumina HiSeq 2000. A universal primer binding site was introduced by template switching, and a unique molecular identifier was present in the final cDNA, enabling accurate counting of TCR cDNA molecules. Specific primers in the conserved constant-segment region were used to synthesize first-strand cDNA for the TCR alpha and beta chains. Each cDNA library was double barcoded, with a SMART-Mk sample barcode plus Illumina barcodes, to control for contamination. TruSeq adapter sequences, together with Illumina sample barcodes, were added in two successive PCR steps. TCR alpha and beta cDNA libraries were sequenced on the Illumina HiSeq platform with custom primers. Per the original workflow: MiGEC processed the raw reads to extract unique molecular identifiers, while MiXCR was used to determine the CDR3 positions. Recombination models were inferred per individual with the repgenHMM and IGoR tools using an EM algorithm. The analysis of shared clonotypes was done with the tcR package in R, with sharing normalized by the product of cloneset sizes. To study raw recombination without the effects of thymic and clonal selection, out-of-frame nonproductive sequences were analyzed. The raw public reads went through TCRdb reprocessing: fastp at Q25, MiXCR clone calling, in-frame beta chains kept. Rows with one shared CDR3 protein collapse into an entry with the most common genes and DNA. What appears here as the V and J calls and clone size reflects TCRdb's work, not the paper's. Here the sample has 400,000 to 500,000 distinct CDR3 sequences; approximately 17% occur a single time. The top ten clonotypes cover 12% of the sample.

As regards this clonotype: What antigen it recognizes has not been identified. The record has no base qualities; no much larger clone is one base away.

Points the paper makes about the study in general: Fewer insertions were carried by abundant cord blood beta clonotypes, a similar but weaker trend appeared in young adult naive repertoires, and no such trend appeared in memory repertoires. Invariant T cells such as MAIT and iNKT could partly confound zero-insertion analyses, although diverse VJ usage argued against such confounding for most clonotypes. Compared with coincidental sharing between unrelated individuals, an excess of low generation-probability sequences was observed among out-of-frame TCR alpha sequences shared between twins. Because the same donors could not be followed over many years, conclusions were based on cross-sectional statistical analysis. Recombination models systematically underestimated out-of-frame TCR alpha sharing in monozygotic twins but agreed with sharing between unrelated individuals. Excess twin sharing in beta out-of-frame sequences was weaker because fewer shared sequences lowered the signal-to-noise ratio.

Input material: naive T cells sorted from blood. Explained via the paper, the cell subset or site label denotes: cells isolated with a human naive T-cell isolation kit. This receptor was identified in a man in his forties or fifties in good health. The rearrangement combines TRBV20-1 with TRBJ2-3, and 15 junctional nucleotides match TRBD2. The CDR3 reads CSAKGTSGRPDTQYF. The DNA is TGCAGTGCTAAGGGGACTAGCGGGAGGCCAGATACGCAGTATTTT.